The T cell receptor (beta chain) under discussion was sequenced for a study of blood T cell repertoires in COVID-19. Study at large: Samples of COVID-19 (acute and convalescent) were obtained from the United States, Italy and Spain. Sources were T cells, B-cell-depleted T cells, or PBMCs; the material itself was cDNA or gDNA.

Only one count was recorded for this clone. Enrolment of Seattle patients took place during active infection, and they were followed longitudinally. In the original analysis: How many nucleated cells were present was estimated from reference gene primer amplification. Some clones are missing from TCRdb's copy, which holds only in-frame ones; the method was immunoSEQ multiplex PCR. From that table come the V and J calls and clone size; the DNA was used to work out D and trimming. The sample has about 140,000 clones; about 83% are singletons. From germline, CDR1 is MNHEY and CDR2 SMNVEV (reference sequence). This CDR3 spans 13 amino acids. Trimming shortened V by 4 bases and J by 0 bases, and 6 bases separated the two germline ends.

The sample comprised peripheral blood. V and J are TRBV27 and TRBJ2-5, with D unresolved. The TCR was taken from a man aged 25-45 years with COVID-19, enrolled during active disease. The DNA of the CDR3 is TGTGCCAGCAGTTCCCACTACCAAGAGACCCAGTACTTC. Its protein is CASSSHYQETQYF.